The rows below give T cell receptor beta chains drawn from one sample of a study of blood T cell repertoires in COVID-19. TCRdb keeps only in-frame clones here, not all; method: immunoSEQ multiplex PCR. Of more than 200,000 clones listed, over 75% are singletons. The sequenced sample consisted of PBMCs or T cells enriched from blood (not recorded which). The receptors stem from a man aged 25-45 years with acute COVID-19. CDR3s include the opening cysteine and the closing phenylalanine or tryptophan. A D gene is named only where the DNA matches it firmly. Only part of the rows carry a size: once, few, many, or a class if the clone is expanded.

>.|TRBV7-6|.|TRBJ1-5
TGTGCCAGCAGCTCGGAGGGAGTGAAGCCCCAGCATTTT
CASSSEGVKPQHF
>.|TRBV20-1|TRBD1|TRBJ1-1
TGCAGTGCTAGTGGTCAGGGGGCAGGTTACACTGAAGCTTTCTTT
CSASGQGAGYTEAFF
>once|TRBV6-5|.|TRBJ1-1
TGTGCCAGCAGTTCAGACTCCGCAAACACGAACACTGAAGCTTTCTTT
CASSSDSANTNTEAFF
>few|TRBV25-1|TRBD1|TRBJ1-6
TGTGCCAGCAGCGTAAGGACGACAGGGGTAAATTCACCCCTCCACTTT
CASSVRTTGVNSPLHF
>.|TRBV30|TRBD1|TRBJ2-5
TGTGCCTGGAGAGCCAGGGGGTCCAGGGAGACCCAGTACTTC
CAWRARGSRETQYF
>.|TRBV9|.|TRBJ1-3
TGTGCCAGCAGCCCGGAGAGACACACCATATATTTT
CASSPERHTIYF
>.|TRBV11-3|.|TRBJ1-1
TGTGCCAGCAGCTTACACAGTGGGGAAGCTTTCTTT
CASSLHSGEAFF
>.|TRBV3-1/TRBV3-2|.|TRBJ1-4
TGTGCCAGCAGCCAAGGGAGGGACGACGAAAAACTGTTTTTT
CASSQGRDDEKLFF
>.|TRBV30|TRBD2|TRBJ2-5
TGTGCCTGGAGGGGCGGGGGGGAGACCCAGTACTTC
CAWRGGGETQYF
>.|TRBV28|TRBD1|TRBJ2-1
TGTGCCTGCCGGGACAGGTACAATGAGCAGTTCTTC
CACRDRYNEQFF
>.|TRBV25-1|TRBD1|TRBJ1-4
TGTGCCAGCAGTGTCCCCCCCGGGACAGGGGGAACCAATGAAAAACTGTTTTTT
CASSVPPGTGGTNEKLFF
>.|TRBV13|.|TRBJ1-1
TGTGCCAGCAGCGCCGGGAGGGCGAACACTGAAGCTTTCTTT
CASSAGRANTEAFF
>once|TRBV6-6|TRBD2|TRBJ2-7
TGTGCCAGCAGATTAAATAGCGGGGGGGTATACGAGCAGTACTTC
CASRLNSGGVYEQYF
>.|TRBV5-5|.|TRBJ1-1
TGTGCCAGCAGCTTGGCCCCGGGGATGTACACTGAAGCTTTCTTT
CASSLAPGMYTEAFF
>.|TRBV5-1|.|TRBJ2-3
TGCGCCAGCAGCTTGGACAGGGTAGGGGATACGCAGTATTTT
CASSLDRVGDTQYF
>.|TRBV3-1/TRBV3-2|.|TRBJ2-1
TGTGCCAGCAGCCTTGGACAACTATACAATGAGCAGTTCTTC
CASSLGQLYNEQFF
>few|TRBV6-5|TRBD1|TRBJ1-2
TGTGCCAGCAGTCAGACAGGGAACTATGGCTACACCTTC
CASSQTGNYGYTF
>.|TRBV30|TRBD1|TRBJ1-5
TGTGCCTGGAGTGCAGGGACAGTTAATCAGCCCCAGCATTTT
CAWSAGTVNQPQHF
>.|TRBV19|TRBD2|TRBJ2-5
TGTGCCAGTAGTATAGTCCCGGGGGGCCAAGAGACCCAGTACTTC
CASSIVPGGQETQYF
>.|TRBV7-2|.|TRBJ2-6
TGTGCCAGCAGCTCGGGGACTGTCGGGGCCAACGTCCTGACTTTC
CASSSGTVGANVLTF
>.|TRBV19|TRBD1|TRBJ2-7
TGTGCCACTCCGGGACAGATCTACGAGCAGTACTTC
CATPGQIYEQYF
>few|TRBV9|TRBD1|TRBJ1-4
TGTGCCAGCAGCGTCAGGGGGGAAGTGGATGAAAAACTGTTTTTT
CASSVRGEVDEKLFF
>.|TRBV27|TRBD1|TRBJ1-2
TGTGCCAGCAGTGCCGGGACAGCGAACTATGGCTACACCTTC
CASSAGTANYGYTF
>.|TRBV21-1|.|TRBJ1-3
TGTGCCAGCAGCACAGTTAGGGGCTCTGGAAACACCATATATTTT
CASSTVRGSGNTIYF
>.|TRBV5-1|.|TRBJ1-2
TGCGCCAGCACAGACACGGCCGCGGGCTACACCTTC
CASTDTAAGYTF